This TCR beta chain derives from a study of cytomegalovirus exposure and HLA in healthy donors. PCR primers comprised 60 Vbeta and 13 Jbeta primers. Here immunoSEQ multiplex PCR was the method, and the copy in TCRdb shows in-frame clones only, minus some. The sample lists 100,000 to 150,000 clones, 74% occurring once. Comments on this clone: Its antigen is unidentified.

Study-wide points: A list of around 150 TCR beta chains associated with cytomegalovirus was given. Most TCR sequences were uncommon, yet certain public TCRs appeared in many donors. In a later analysis, HLA-associated beta chains showed higher expansion and lower generation probabilities than comparable chains.

The CDR3 is 14 amino acids. Between the trimmed V and J ends, which lost 4 bases and 0 bases, there was a span of 7 bases. Germline V lookup: CDR1 KGHSH, CDR2 LQKENI. Sequenced: PBMCs. The receptor was derived from a woman aged 50 to 65 in good health and CMV-seropositive. The J gene is TRBJ1-5, the V gene TRBV18, with D perhaps matching TRBD1 (5 bases). The CDR3 loop is CASSLGDSNQPQHF. CDR3 nucleotide sequence: TGTGCCAGCTCACTAGGGGATAGCAATCAGCCCCAGCATTTT. The whole variable domain, remainder taken from reference TRBV18 and TRBJ1-5, is NAGVMQNPRHLVRRRGQEARLRCSPMKGHSHVYWYRQLPEEGLKFMVYLQKENIIDESGMPKERFSAEFPKEGPSILRIQQVVRGDSAAYFCASSLGDSNQPQHFGDGTRLSIL.